This T cell receptor beta chain was captured in a study of blood T cell repertoires in COVID-19. V lost 6 bases, J lost 4 bases, and 12 bases lay in between. This CDR3 region has 13 residues. In germline, CDR1 is SGHAT, CDR2 FQNNGV. Assay: immunoSEQ multiplex PCR; the TCRdb copy retains only in-frame clones and omits some. Seen here are about 140,000 clones, around nine tenths observed once, and the top ten hold about 1.5%. The sequencing input was peripheral blood. The origin of this receptor is a human donor in a cohort sampled during active COVID-19. The rearrangement joins TRBV11-2 to TRBJ2-5; TRBD1 is a possible D gene (6 bases). The CDR3, as DNA: TGTGCCAGCAGATCGGGACAATCAGAGACCCAGTACTTC. Protein: CASRSGQSETQYF.